The TCR beta chain described here comes from a study of read filtering for tumor transcriptome and immune sequencing (dated by TCRdb to 2018 to 2020). About the investigation overall: The cohort was composed of approximately 17 male and 14 female patients, with a mean age of around 66 years and an age range of about 47 to 85. After DNase treatment, whole-transcriptome libraries were prepared with the TruSeq RNA Access Library Prep Kit. Per sample, about 4.05 to 11 million TCR-region mapped reads were obtained with IR-seq, compared with only roughly 85 to 1,300 with RNA-seq. TCR repertoires obtained by targeted immune repertoire sequencing and by bulk whole-transcriptome sequencing performed on the same bone marrow samples were compared. One of the main goals was to work out a read-filtering strategy for immune repertoire data, in particular whether clonotypes backed by only a single read should be removed. By revised international staging, eight or nine patients were R-ISS I, under 20 were R-ISS II and over five were R-ISS III. What the research found in general, with its limitations: The sorted CD138-negative fraction was not purified T cells but a mixed bone marrow immune population. IR-seq captured clonotypes at much higher depth and more reliably than RNA-seq, and smaller IR-seq throughput sufficed to identify most shared clonotypes. The correlation between IR-seq and RNA-seq shared clonotype proportions rose when single-read clonotypes were removed. In IR-seq, single-read clonotypes were roughly 82% of clonotypes but around 3.6% of total reads; in RNA-seq they were 60% to 75% of clonotypes and about 40% of reads.

The germline V gene yields MDHEN for CDR1 and SYDVKM for CDR2. Its CDR3 holds 15 amino acids, cysteine through phenylalanine. Of the read, only the CDR3 DNA is kept; its 45 bases are in frame from base 1. V trim: 8 bases; J trim: 1 base; unmatched bases: 10. Every patient had bone marrow sampled at the time of active disease. Ficoll-Hypaque density gradient centrifugation was used to isolate the bone marrow mononuclear cells. Myeloma plasma cells were removed and CD138-negative cells were collected by negative selection after labeling with CD138 magnetic microbeads on a MACS separator. Flow cytometry on an Attune NxT with CD138 antibodies was used to check the purity of the isolated cells. TRIzol reagent was used to extract total RNA, and a NanoDrop spectrophotometer was used to quantify the extracted RNA. Paired RNA-seq and IR-seq were performed on each patient's CD138-negative bone marrow sample.

TCR libraries were built from 400 ng RNA with the Immunoverse kit, using molecular barcoded adaptors covering alpha/delta and beta/gamma chains. TCR library preparation was performed with the same RNA that was used for transcriptome sequencing. Sequencing of the TCR libraries was done on an Illumina HiSeq 4000 with 2 x 150 cycles. As for the authors' bioinformatics: MiXCR aligned TCR reads to human V, D, J and C references and assembled the aligned reads into CDR3 clonotypes, with quality filtering and error correction included. Clonotype counts and gene usage diversity were analyzed with the tcR package in R. For inspection of raw mapping reads, RNA-seq reads were mapped by STAR aligner version 2.5.3a onto GRCh37 of the human genome. IR-seq fastq files were randomly downsampled with Seqtk 1.3 to test the effect of sequencing depth on detected clonotypes. TCRdb took the public reads, trimmed them with fastp at Q25, ran MiXCR for clone calling and kept in-frame beta chains. One record per CDR3 amino acid sequence lists the most common genes and DNA. The V and J calls were determined by TCRdb, not by the authors. Here the sample has approximately 62,000 distinct CDR3 sequences; around a fifth occur a single time. Approximately 11% of the sample lies in the top ten.

This clonotype was observed many times. Its target antigen remains unknown. No base quality information exists; no much larger clone differs at one position. The sequence links TRBV28 to TRBJ2-7; 8 central bases correspond to TRBD2. The source is a donor at least 40 years old with multiple myeloma. The material sequenced was a population of CD138-negative cells sorted from bone marrow. The cell subset or site label on this specimen signifies: bone marrow mononuclear cells depleted of CD138+ plasma/myeloma cells by negative magnetic selection. The CDR3 is CASHPLAGSSYEQYF. The DNA is TGTGCCAGCCACCCTCTAGCGGGTAGTTCCTACGAGCAGTACTTC.